Listed here are 27 T cell receptor beta chains from one sample, sequenced in a study of pediatric ulcerative colitis. Measured with immunoSEQ multiplex PCR; TCRdb has only the in-frame clones, and not every one. The profile covers 55,000 to 80,000 clones, with around 80% appearing a single time and roughly 5.2% taken by the ten largest. Sequencing was carried out using blood. These TCRs come from a boy between 10 and 17 years old with moderate ulcerative colitis.

This clone was seen a few times. The rearrangement uses TRBV30 and TRBJ1-5, with D uncertain. The CDR3 has 13 residues. Per germline, CDR1 GTSNPN and CDR2 SVGIG (reference sequence). The V and J ends lost 2 bases and 5 bases respectively, with 10 bases between them. The CDR3, as DNA: TGTGCCTGGAGTCCTGGCAGTCATCAGCCCCAGCATTTT. Translation: CAWSPGSHQPQHF.

This rearrangement joins TRBV5-8 to TRBJ1-1; no firm D call. Between the trimmed V and J ends, which lost 4 bases and 5 bases, there was a span of 15 bases. The V gene's germline CDR1 is SGHTS and CDR2 YDEGEE. The CDR3 has 14 amino acids. CDR3 sequence reads: CASSPEVRRTEAFF. In DNA, the CDR3 is TGTGCCAGCAGCCCGGAAGTGAGACGGACTGAAGCTTTCTTT.

This clone has a handful of counts. The V call is TRBV9, the J call TRBJ1-1; D remains ambiguous. Germline V gene lookup returns CDR1 SGDLS and CDR2 YYNGEE. The V end lost 0 bases, the J end lost 2 bases, and 5 bases lay between the germline ends. This CDR3 has 13 residues. The CDR3 region is CASSVAINTEAFF. CDR3 DNA: TGTGCCAGCAGCGTAGCCATCAACACTGAAGCTTTCTTT.

This clone was found once. V gene TRBV27 combines with J gene TRBJ2-1; tentative D call: TRBD2 (5 bases). Germline V lookup: CDR1 MNHEY, CDR2 SMNVEV (reference sequence). V lost 2 bases, J lost 8 bases, and 25 bases lay in between. The CDR3 consists of 18 residues. The CDR3: CASSLALASSPRYHEQFF. DNA of the CDR3: TGTGCCAGCAGTTTAGCGCTAGCCTCTTCACCACGGTACCATGAGCAGTTCTTC.

The chain combines TRBV29-1 with TRBJ1-4; D ambiguous. CDR1 is SQVTM and CDR2 is ANQGSEA in the germline V gene. V shed 4 bases and J shed 5 bases, with 5 bases lying between them. The length of the CDR3 is 11 residues. The CDR3 DNA is TGCAGCGTTGGGAACAATGAAAAACTGTTTTTT. Translation: CSVGNNEKLFF.

This clone showed up just once. The rearrangement joins TRBV7-8 to TRBJ1-1; TRBD1 might be the D (5 bases). V shed 1 base and J shed 1 base, with 10 bases lying between them. This CDR3 contains 15 residues. Germline V CDR1 and CDR2: SGHVS, FQNEAQ. The CDR3 sequence: CASSLVREPNTEAFF. In DNA form, the CDR3 reads TGTGCCAGCAGCTTAGTCAGGGAACCGAACACTGAAGCTTTCTTT. Based on the CDR3 plus reference TRBV7-8 and TRBJ1-1, the full variable domain is GAGVSQSPRYKVAKRGQDVALRCDPISGHVSLFWYQQALGQGPEFLTYFQNEAQLDKSGLPSDRFFAERPEGSVSTLKIQRTQQEDSAVYLCASSLVREPNTEAFFGQGTRLTVV.

This chain connects TRBV11-2 to TRBJ2-3, with D uncertain. Trimming shortened V by 5 bases and J by 6 bases, and 30 bases separated the two germline ends. CDR1 and CDR2 from the germline V gene are SGHAT and FQNNGV. The CDR3 spans 19 residues. For the CDR3, the DNA is TGTGCCAGCAGCCGAACGGTCAGAGAGTTCAGAATATTAGCTGATACGCAGTATTTT. Translation gives CASSRTVREFRILADTQYF.

This chain joins TRBV30 and TRBJ2-7, with TRBD2 matching 11 bases. CDR3 length equals 12 residues. Per the germline V gene, CDR1 is GTSNPN and CDR2 is SVGIG (reference sequence). With V trimmed by 5 bases and J by 6 bases, 3 bases remained unmatched. The CDR3 region has the DNA TGTGCCTGGGGGACTAGCGGTCTCGAGCAGTACTTC. Residues: CAWGTSGLEQYF.

J is TRBJ1-5 and V is TRBV6-1; no reliable D call. Germline CDR1 reads MNHNS; CDR2 reads SASEGT. The germline V and J ends were trimmed by 2 bases and 4 bases, with 9 bases remaining between them. CDR3 length: 14 amino acids. Here the CDR3 reads CASSERSLNQPQHF. Here the CDR3 DNA reads TGTGCCAGCAGTGAAAGGAGCCTTAATCAGCCCCAGCATTTT.

The V and J genes are TRBV7-9 and TRBJ2-7; D is uncertain. Trimming took 1 base from V and 2 from J, leaving 6 bases between them. Germline CDR1 SEHNR, CDR2 FQNEAQ (reference sequence). The CDR3 spans 13 residues. DNA of the CDR3: TGTGCCAGCAGCTTAGGGTACACCTACGAGCAGTACTTC. Encoded protein: CASSLGYTYEQYF.

The rearrangement joins TRBV5-6 to TRBJ1-5; no definite D call. The CDR3 contains 14 residues. V was trimmed by 2 bases and J by 4 bases, leaving 10 bases between them. CDR1 is SGHDT and CDR2 is YYEEEE in the germline V gene. CDR3 coding DNA: TGTGCCAGCAGCTTCTATTCCGGGAATCAGCCCCAGCATTTT. It codes for CASSFYSGNQPQHF.

The chain employs TRBV30 and TRBJ2-1; D gene unclear. CDR1 is GTSNPN, CDR2 SVGIG, per germline (reference sequence). The V end was cut by 0 bases, the J end by 9 bases, with 9 bases between. This CDR3 region has 12 residues. The CDR3 reads CAWSVIGSEQFF. The DNA for the CDR3 is TGTGCCTGGAGTGTAATCGGGTCTGAGCAGTTCTTC.

The chain combines TRBV30 with TRBJ1-1; D is undetermined. From germline, CDR1 is GTSNPN and CDR2 SVGIG (reference sequence). V shed 2 bases and J shed 1 base, with 8 bases lying between them. This CDR3 is built from 13 residues. In DNA form, the CDR3 reads TGTGCCTGGAGTCGTAGACAGAACACTGAAGCTTTCTTT. It is translated as CAWSRRQNTEAFF.

The chain carries TRBV5-6 and TRBJ1-1; 8 nucleotides agree with TRBD1. Germline lookup yields CDR1 SGHDT and CDR2 YYEEEE. Trimming cost V 4 bases and J 1 base; bases outside gene matches: 3. The CDR3 is 14 amino acids. The CDR3 protein is CASSRGQENTEAFF. As DNA, the CDR3 is TGTGCCAGCAGCCGGGGACAGGAGAACACTGAAGCTTTCTTT.

The chain recombines TRBV11-2 with TRBJ2-7; no reliable D call. The V and J ends lost 5 bases and 1 base respectively, with 15 bases between them. The CDR3 is made up of 15 amino acids. From germline, CDR1 is SGHAT and CDR2 FQNNGV. This CDR3 reads CASSPAQDPSYEQYF. CDR3 DNA: TGTGCCAGCAGCCCCGCCCAGGACCCATCCTACGAGCAGTACTTC. Using reference TRBV11-2 and TRBJ2-7 for the parts outside the CDR3, the full variable domain is EAGVAQSPRYKIIEKRQSVAFWCNPISGHATLYWYQQILGQGPKLLIQFQNNGVVDDSQLPKDRFSAERLKGVDSTLKIQPAKLEDSAVYLCASSPAQDPSYEQYFGPGTRLTVT.

V and J are TRBV9 and TRBJ2-5, with 12 nucleotides matching TRBD2. In germline, CDR1 is SGDLS, CDR2 YYNGEE. This CDR3 has 12 residues. Germline trimming cut 4 bases from V and 12 bases from J; bases unmatched to any gene: 4. The CDR3, as DNA: TGTGCCAGCAGCAGACTAGCGGGAGAGGAGTACTTC. This encodes CASSRLAGEEYF.

The chain employs TRBV18 and TRBJ2-4; D not resolved. CDR3 length: 15 residues. V lost 1 base, J lost 3 bases, and 10 bases lay in between. CDR1 KGHSH and CDR2 LQKENI come from the germline V gene. The CDR3 DNA reads as TGTGCCAGCTCACCACTTGGTGAAGGCAAAAACATTCAGTACTTC. It specifies CASSPLGEGKNIQYF.

This clone was picked up a small number of times. CDR3 residues: CASSARDSTEAFF. DNA of the CDR3: TGTGCCAGCAGCGCTCGGGACAGCACTGAAGCTTTCTTT. This chain links TRBV9 with TRBJ1-1, with 7 bases fitting TRBD1. J lost 4 bases, V lost 3 bases, and 3 bases had no gene match. From germline, CDR1 is SGDLS and CDR2 YYNGEE. This CDR3 has 13 residues.

The gene calls are TRBV19 and TRBJ1-1; D unclear. Looked up from germline, CDR1 is LNHDA and CDR2 is SQIVND (reference sequence). Trimming shortened V by 1 base and J by 4 bases, and 16 bases separated the two germline ends. CDR3 length equals 16 residues. CDR3 region: CASSIVFEGRATEAFF. DNA for the CDR3: TGTGCCAGTAGTATAGTTTTTGAAGGCCGGGCCACTGAAGCTTTCTTT.

This clone was seen just once. One junction end disagrees with the germline gene, perhaps due to a read error. The chain employs TRBV18 and TRBJ2-7; TRBD1 agrees at 9 bases. The germline CDR1 and CDR2 sequences are KGHSH and LQKENI. This CDR3 has 16 amino acids. The CDR3 reads CASSAPGQGKVYEQYF. The DNA of the CDR3 is TGTGCCAGCTCAGCACCGGGACAGGGAAAAGTCTACGAGCAGTACTTC.

The V call is TRBV5-4, the J call TRBJ1-4; maybe TRBD1 (5 bases). Trimming removed 4 bases at V and 3 bases at J, with 13 bases between. The CDR3 has 15 residues. Germline CDR1 reads SGHNT; CDR2 reads YYREEE (reference sequence). CDR3 in amino acids: CASSENWDANEKLFF. CDR3 in DNA: TGTGCCAGCAGCGAAAACTGGGACGCTAATGAAAAACTGTTTTTT.

This clone showed up just once. The gene calls are TRBV7-9 and TRBJ2-7; 8 bases fit TRBD1. The germline V gene encodes CDR1 SEHNR and CDR2 FQNEAQ (reference sequence). The CDR3 runs to 15 residues. Unmatched junction bases numbered 11, after V lost 4 bases and J lost 6 bases. CDR3 DNA: TGTGCCAGCAGCTCGCCAACAGGGGGTGCCCGCGAGCAGTACTTC. Translated, it gives CASSSPTGGAREQYF.

V and J are TRBV27 and TRBJ2-2; the match to TRBD2 covers 12 bases. Germline-derived CDR1 and CDR2 are MNHEY and SMNVEV (reference sequence). This CDR3 has 16 residues. Trimming took 6 bases from V and 2 from J; bases not matched to a gene: 4. CDR3 in amino acids: CASSASGRANTGELFF. The CDR3 bases are TGTGCCAGCAGCGCTAGCGGGAGGGCAAACACCGGGGAGCTGTTTTTT.

The chain carries TRBV4-3 and TRBJ2-1; 7 bases are shared with TRBD1. CDR3 length: 14 residues. Germline values: CDR1 LGHNA, CDR2 YSLEER. Germline trimming cut 4 bases from V and 9 bases from J; bases unmatched to any gene: 9. The CDR3 nucleotides read TGCGCCAGCAGCCCGGGCCCACCAGGGGGTGAGCAGTTCTTC. This codes for CASSPGPPGGEQFF.

This clone has just a few counts. The chain recombines TRBV19 with TRBJ2-7, with TRBD1 identical over 8 bases. After removal of 1 base from V and 5 bases from J, the junction contained 10 bases not matched to a gene. There are 16 residues in the CDR3. CDR1 and CDR2 from the germline V gene are LNHDA and SQIVND (reference sequence). CDR3 sequence: CASSIGTGLRPHEQYF. CDR3 nucleotide sequence: TGTGCCAGTAGTATAGGGACAGGGTTACGTCCCCACGAGCAGTACTTC.

The genes are TRBV18 and TRBJ2-1, with D uncertain. This CDR3 comprises 15 residues. Germline CDR1 KGHSH, CDR2 LQKENI. Trimming shortened V by 1 base and J by 5 bases, and 12 bases separated the two germline ends. As DNA, the CDR3 is TGTGCCAGCTCACCACTTAGAGCGTCAGACAATGAGCAGTTCTTC. Translation: CASSPLRASDNEQFF. Full variable domain (rest looked up from reference TRBV18 and TRBJ2-1): NAGVMQNPRHLVRRRGQEARLRCSPMKGHSHVYWYRQLPEEGLKFMVYLQKENIIDESGMPKERFSAEFPKEGPSILRIQQVVRGDSAAYFCASSPLRASDNEQFFGPGTRLTVL.

The gene calls are TRBV6-5 and TRBJ1-2; D call uncertain. Germline assignment: CDR1 MNHEY and CDR2 SVGAGI. The CDR3 length is 13 residues. V was trimmed by 8 bases and J by 4 bases, leaving 14 bases between them. The CDR3 spells CASSKRLLYGYTF. In DNA, the CDR3 is TGTGCCAGCTCCAAACGGTTACTCTATGGCTACACCTTC.